The text below deals with one T cell receptor beta chain. Produced via immunoSEQ multiplex PCR; TCRdb's table is partial and in-frame only. The table records some 140,000 clones, just under 95% of them present only once. Per germline, CDR1 LGHDT and CDR2 YNNKEL (reference sequence). This CDR3 region has 12 residues. V was pared by 4 bases and J by 10 bases, with 3 bases of the junction left unmatched. These data belong to a study of control samples from healthy donors and cancer patients. The rearrangement joins TRBV3-1 (or the pseudogene TRBV3-2) to TRBJ1-1; TRBD1 matches at 10 bases. The clonotype was recovered from a man aged 55 to 70 with colorectal cancer. Sequencing was done on a sample of PBMCs. CDR3 loop: CASSPGQGLAFF. In nucleotides, the CDR3 is TGTGCCAGCAGCCCGGGACAGGGGTTAGCTTTCTTT.